This note documents a single T cell receptor (beta chain) sequence. The antigen is not known. This specimen belongs to a study of shared clonotypes between healthy human individuals. The split of CD4+ cells yielded CD45RA+ naive and CD45RA-negative memory subsets. Template for every sorted-subset replicate PCR totaled about 200 ng DNA, some 30,000 T cell genomes. Libraries were prepared by immunoSEQ multiplex PCR; TCRdb keeps only in-frame clonotypes and omits some of them. The table records approximately 1.5 million clones, around 98.5% of them present only once. Per the germline V gene, CDR1 is LNHDA and CDR2 is SQIVND (reference sequence). This CDR3 is 14 amino acids long. The ends were cut back, 8 bases at V and 2 bases at J, with 13 bases in the middle. Findings and limits, study-wide: Four donors held approximately 4.6% of naive CD4 clonotypes in common. Generally, naive subsets (rather than memory subsets) showed larger estimated richness.

The receptor comes from a man younger than 45 in good health. The chain combines TRBV19 with TRBJ1-5; D possibly corresponds to TRBD1 (6 bases). The material sequenced was naive CD4+ T cells sorted from blood. Subset here: CD45RA+ positively selected. CDR3 sequence: CASGSTGRNQPQHF. CDR3 DNA sequence: TGTGCCAGTGGATCCACAGGGCGCAATCAGCCCCAGCATTTT.